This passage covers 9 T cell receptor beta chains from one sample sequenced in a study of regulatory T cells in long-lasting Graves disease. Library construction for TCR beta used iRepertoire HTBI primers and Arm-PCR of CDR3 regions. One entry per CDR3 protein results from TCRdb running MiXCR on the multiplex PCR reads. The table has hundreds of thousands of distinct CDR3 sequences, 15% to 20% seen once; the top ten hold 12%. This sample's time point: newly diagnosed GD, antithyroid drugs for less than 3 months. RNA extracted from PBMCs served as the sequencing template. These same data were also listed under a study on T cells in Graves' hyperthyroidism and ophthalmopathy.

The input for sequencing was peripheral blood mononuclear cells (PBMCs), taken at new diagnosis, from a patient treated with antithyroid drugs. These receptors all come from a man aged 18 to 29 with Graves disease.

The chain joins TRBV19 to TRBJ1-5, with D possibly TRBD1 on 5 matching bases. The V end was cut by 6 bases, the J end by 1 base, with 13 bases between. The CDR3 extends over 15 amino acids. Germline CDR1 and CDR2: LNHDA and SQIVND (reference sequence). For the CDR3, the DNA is TGTGCCAGTAGCCCAGGGTTATTGAGCAATCAGCCCCAGCATTTT. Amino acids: CASSPGLLSNQPQHF.

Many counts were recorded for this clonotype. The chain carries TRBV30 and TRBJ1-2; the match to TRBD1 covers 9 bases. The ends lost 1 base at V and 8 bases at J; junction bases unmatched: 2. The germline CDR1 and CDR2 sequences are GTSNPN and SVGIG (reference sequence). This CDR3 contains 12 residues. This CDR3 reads CAWSGQGEGYTF. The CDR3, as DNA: TGTGCCTGGAGTGGACAGGGGGAAGGCTACACCTTC.

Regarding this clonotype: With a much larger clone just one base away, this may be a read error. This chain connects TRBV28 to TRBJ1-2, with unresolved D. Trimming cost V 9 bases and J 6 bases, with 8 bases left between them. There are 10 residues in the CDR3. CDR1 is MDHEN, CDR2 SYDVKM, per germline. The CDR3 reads CASKRDGYTF. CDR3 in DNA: TGTGCCAGTAAGAGAGATGGCTACACCTTC.

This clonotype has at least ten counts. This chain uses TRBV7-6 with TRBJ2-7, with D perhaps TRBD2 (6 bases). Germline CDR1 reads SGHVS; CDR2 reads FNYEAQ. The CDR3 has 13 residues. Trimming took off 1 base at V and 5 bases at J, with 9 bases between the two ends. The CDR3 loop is CASSLGGDDEQYF. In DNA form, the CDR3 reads TGTGCCAGCAGCTTAGGGGGGGACGACGAGCAGTACTTC.

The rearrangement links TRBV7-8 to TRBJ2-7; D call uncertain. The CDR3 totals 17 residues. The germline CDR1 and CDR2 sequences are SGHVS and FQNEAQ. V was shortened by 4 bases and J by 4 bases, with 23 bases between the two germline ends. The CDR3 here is CASSSRMSGQPVYEQYF. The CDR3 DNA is TGTGCCAGCAGCTCCCGTATGAGTGGCCAACCGGTATACGAGCAGTACTTC.

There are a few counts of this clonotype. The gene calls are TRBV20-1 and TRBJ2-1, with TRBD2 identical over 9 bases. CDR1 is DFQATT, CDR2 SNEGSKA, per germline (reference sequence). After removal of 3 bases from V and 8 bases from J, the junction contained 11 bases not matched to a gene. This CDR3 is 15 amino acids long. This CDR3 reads CSASILAGPPDEQFF. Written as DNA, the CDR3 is TGCAGTGCTAGTATACTAGCGGGCCCACCGGATGAGCAGTTCTTC.

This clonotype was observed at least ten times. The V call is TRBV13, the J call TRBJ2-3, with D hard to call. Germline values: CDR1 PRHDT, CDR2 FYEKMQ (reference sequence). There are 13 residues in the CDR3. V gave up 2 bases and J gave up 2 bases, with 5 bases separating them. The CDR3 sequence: CASSLQHTDTQYF. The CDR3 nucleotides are TGTGCCAGCAGCTTACAGCACACAGATACGCAGTATTTT.

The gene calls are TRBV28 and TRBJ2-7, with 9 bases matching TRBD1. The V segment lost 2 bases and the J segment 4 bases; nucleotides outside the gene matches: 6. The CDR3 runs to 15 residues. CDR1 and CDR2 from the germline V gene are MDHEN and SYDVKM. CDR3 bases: TGTGCCAGCAGTTTAGGTGGACAGGGGCGGTACGAGCAGTACTTC. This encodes CASSLGGQGRYEQYF.

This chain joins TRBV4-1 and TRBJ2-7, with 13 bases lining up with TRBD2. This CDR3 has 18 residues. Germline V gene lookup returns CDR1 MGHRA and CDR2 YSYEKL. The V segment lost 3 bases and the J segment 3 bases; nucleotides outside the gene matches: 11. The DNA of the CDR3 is TGCGCCAGCAGCCAGGGACTAGCGGGACCCAGAAAGAGCTACGAGCAGTACTTC. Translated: CASSQGLAGPRKSYEQYF.